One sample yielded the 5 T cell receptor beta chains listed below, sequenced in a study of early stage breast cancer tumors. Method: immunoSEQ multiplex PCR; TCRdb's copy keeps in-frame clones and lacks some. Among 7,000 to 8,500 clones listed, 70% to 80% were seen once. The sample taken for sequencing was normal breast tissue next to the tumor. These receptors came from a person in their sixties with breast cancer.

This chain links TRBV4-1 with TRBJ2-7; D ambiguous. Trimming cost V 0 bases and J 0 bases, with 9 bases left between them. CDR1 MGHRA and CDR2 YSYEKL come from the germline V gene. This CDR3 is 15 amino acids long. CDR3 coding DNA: TGCGCCAGCAGCCAAGAGGAAAAGGCCTCCTACGAGCAGTACTTC. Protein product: CASSQEEKASYEQYF.

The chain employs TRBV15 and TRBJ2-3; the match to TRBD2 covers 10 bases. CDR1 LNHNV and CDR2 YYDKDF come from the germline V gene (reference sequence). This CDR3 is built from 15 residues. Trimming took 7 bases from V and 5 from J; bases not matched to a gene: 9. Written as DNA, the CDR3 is TGTGCCACCACCCCAGCGGGAGGGCCTAGAGATACGCAGTATTTT. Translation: CATTPAGGPRDTQYF.

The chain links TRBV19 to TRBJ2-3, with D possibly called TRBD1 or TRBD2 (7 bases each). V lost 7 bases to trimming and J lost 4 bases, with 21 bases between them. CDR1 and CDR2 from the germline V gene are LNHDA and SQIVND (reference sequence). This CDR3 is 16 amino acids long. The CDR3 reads CASNDKRAGGADTQYF. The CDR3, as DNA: TGTGCCAGTAACGACAAAAGGGCAGGGGGGGCAGATACGCAGTATTTT. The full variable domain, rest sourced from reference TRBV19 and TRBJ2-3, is DGGITQSPKYLFRKEGQNVTLSCEQNLNHDAMYWYRQDPGQGLRLIYYSQIVNDFQKGDIAEGYSVSREKKESFPLTVTSAQKNPTAFYLCASNDKRAGGADTQYFGPGTRLTVL.

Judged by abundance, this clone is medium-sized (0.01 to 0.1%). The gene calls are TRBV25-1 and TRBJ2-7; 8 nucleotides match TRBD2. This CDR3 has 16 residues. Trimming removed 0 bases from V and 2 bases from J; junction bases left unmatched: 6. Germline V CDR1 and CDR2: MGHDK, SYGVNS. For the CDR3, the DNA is TGTGCCAGCAGTGAATACGGGGGGGGGCGCCCCTACGAGCAGTACTTC. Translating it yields CASSEYGGGRPYEQYF.

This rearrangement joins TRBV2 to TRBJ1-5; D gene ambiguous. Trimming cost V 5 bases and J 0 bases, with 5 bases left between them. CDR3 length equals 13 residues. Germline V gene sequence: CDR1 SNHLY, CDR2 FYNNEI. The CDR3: CASSSFSNQPQHF. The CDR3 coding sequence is TGTGCCAGCAGTTCCTTTAGCAATCAGCCCCAGCATTTT. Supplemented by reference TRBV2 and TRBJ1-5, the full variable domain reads EPEVTQTPSHQVTQMGQEVILRCVPISNHLYFYWYRQILGQKVEFLVSFYNNEISEKSEIFDDQFSVERPDGSNFTLKIRSTKLEDSAMYFCASSSFSNQPQHFGDGTRLSIL.